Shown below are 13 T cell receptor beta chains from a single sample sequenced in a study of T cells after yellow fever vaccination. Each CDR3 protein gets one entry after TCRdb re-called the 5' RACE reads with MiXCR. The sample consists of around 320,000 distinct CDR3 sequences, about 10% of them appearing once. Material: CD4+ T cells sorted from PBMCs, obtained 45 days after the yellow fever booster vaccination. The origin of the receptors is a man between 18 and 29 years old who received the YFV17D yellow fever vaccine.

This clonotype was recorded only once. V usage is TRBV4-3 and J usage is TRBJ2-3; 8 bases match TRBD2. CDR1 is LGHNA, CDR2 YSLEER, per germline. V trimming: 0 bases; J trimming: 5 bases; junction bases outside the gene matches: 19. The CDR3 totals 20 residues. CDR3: CASSQEAPASAGGGVDTQYF. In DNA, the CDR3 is TGCGCCAGCAGCCAAGAAGCCCCGGCGAGTGCGGGGGGCGGGGTAGATACGCAGTATTTT.

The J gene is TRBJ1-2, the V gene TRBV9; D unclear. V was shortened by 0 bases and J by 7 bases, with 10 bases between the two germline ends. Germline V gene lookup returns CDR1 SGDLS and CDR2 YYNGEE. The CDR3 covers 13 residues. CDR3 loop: CASSVAPGFGYTF. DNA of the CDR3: TGTGCCAGCAGCGTAGCCCCCGGGTTTGGCTACACCTTC.

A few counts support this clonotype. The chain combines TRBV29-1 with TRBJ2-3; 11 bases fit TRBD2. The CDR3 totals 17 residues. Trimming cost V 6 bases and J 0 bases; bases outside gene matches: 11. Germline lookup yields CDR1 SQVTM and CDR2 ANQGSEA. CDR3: CSVLTSGVAYSTDTQYF. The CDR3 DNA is TGCAGCGTCCTGACTAGCGGGGTAGCGTACAGCACAGATACGCAGTATTTT.

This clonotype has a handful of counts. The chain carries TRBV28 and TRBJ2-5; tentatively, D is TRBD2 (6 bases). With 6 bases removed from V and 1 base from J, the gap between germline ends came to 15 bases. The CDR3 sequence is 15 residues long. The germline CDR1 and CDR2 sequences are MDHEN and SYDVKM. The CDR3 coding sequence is TGTGCCAGCAGCGGGGCTAGCGTTGGCCAAGAGACCCAGTACTTC. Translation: CASSGASVGQETQYF. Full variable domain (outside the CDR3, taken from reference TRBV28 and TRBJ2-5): DVKVTQSSRYLVKRTGEKVFLECVQDMDHENMFWYRQDPGLGLRLIYFSYDVKMKEKGDIPEGYSVSREKKERFSLILESASTNQTSMYLCASSGASVGQETQYFGPGTRLLVL.

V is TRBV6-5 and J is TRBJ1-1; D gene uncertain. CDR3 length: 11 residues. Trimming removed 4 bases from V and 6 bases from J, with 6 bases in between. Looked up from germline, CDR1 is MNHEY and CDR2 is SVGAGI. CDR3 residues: CASSWGSEAFF. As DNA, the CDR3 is TGTGCCAGCAGTTGGGGATCTGAAGCTTTCTTT.

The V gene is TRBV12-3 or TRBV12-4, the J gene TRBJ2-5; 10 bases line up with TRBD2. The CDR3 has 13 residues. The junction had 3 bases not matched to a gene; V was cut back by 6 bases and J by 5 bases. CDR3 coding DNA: TGTGCCAGCAGGAATAGCGGGGGGGAGACCCAGTACTTC. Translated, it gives CASRNSGGETQYF.

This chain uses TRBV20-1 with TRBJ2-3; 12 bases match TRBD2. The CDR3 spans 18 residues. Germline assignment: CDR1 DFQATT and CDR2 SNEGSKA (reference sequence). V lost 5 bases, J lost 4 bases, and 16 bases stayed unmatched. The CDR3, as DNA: TGCAGTGCTCACATGTCTAGCGGGGGGGCCAGTAGGTCAGATACGCAGTATTTT. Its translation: CSAHMSSGGASRSDTQYF.

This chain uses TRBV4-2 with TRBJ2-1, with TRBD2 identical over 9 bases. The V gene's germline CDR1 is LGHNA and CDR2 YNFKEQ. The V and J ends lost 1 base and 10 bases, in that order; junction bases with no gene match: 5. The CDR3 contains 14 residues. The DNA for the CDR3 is TGTGCCAGCAGCCAAGGGGTAGCGGGGGACGAGCAGTTCTTC. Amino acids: CASSQGVAGDEQFF.

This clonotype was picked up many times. The CDR3 region is CSAGRGTDTQYF. The DNA for the CDR3 is TGCAGTGCGGGGAGAGGCACAGATACGCAGTATTTT. This chain connects TRBV20-1 to TRBJ2-3; possible D gene TRBD2, 5 bases. The germline V and J ends were trimmed by 6 bases and 1 base, with 8 bases remaining between them. There are 12 residues in the CDR3. CDR1 DFQATT and CDR2 SNEGSKA come from the germline V gene (reference sequence).

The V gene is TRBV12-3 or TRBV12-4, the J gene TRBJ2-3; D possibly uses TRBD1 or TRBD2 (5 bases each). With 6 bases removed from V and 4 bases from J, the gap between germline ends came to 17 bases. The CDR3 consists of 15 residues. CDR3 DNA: TGTGCCAGCAGGGACTGGACGAGGGGCCCAGATACGCAGTATTTT. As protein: CASRDWTRGPDTQYF.

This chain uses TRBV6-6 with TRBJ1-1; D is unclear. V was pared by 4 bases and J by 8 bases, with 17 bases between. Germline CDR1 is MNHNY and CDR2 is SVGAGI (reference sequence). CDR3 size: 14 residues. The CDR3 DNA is TGTGCCAGCAGTTCTACTCCCCTTGGGAAAGAAGCTTTCTTT. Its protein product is CASSSTPLGKEAFF.

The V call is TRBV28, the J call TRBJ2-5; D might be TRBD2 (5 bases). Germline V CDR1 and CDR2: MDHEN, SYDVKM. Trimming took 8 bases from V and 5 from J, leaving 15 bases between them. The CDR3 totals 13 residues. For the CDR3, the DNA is TGTGCCAGCTTTGATTCGGGGAAGGAGACCCAGTACTTC. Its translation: CASFDSGKETQYF. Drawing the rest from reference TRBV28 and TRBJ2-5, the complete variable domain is DVKVTQSSRYLVKRTGEKVFLECVQDMDHENMFWYRQDPGLGLRLIYFSYDVKMKEKGDIPEGYSVSREKKERFSLILESASTNQTSMYLCASFDSGKETQYFGPGTRLLVL.

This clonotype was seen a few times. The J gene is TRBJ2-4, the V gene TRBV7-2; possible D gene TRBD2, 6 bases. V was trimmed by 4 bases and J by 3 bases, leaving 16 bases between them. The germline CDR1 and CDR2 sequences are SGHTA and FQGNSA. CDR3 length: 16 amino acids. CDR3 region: CASSSGLGMGKNIQYF. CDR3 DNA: TGTGCCAGCAGCTCGGGACTCGGGATGGGCAAAAACATTCAGTACTTC.